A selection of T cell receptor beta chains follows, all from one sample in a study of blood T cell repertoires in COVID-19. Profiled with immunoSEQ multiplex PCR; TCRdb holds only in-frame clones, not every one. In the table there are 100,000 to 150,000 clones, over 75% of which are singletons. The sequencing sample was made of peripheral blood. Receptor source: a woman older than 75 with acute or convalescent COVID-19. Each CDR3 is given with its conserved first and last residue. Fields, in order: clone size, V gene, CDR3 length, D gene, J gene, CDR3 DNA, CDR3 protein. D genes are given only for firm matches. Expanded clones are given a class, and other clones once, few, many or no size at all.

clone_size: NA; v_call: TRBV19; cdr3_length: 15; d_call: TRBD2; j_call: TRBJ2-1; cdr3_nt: TGTGCCACCGGGAAGGGAGCGGGACCCTACAATGAGCAGTTCTTC; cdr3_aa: CATGKGAGPYNEQFF
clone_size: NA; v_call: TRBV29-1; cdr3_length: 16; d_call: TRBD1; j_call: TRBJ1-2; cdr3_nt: TGCAGCGTTGGCTTGGACAGGGGAGGAGTGGACTATGGCTACACCTTC; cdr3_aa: CSVGLDRGGVDYGYTF
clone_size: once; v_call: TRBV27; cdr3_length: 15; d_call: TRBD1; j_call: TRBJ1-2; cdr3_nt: TGTGCCAGCAGTGCCTGGGACAGGGGTAACTATGGCTACACCTTC; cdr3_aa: CASSAWDRGNYGYTF
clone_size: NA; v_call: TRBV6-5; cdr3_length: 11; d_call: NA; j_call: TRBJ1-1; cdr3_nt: TGTGCCGGGAGCGAATACCGTGAAGCTTTCTTT; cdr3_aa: CAGSEYREAFF
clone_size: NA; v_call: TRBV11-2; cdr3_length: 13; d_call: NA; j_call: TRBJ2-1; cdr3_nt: TGTGCCAGCAGTTCCCAACTAAGCTATGAGCAGTTCTTC; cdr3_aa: CASSSQLSYEQFF
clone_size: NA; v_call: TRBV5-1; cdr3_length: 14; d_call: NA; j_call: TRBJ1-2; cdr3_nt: TGCGCCAGCAGCTTGGCCCGGGTTGGCGGTGGCTACACCTTC; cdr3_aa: CASSLARVGGGYTF
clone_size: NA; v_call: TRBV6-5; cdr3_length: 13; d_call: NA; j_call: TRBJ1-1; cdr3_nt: TGTGCCAGCAGGTTTCAGGGGAGCACTGAAGCTTTCTTT; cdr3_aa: CASRFQGSTEAFF
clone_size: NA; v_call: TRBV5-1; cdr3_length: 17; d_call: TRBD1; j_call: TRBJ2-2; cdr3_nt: TGCGCCAGCAGCCTAAGCAGGGGGTCACCTTCACCGGGGGAGCTGTTTTTT; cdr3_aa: CASSLSRGSPSPGELFF
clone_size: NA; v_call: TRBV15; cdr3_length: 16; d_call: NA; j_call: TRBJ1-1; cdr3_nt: TGTGCCACCAGCAGAGAACCTGGAGTCATGAACACTGAAGCTTTCTTT; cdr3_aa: CATSREPGVMNTEAFF
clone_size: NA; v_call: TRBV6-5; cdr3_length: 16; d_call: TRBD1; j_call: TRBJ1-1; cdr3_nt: TGTGCCAGCAGTTATCACCAGACAGGGGGCTTCACTGAAGCTTTCTTT; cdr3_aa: CASSYHQTGGFTEAFF
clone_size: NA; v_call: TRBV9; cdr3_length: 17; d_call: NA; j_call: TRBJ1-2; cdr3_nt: TGTGCCAGCAGCGTCGCGACGGGGGTGGGTTCAGGGTATGGCTACACCTTC; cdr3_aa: CASSVATGVGSGYGYTF
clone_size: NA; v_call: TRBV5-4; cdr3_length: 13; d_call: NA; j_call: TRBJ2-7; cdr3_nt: TGTGCCAGCAGCCCCGGGGGAACCTACGAGCAGTACTTC; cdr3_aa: CASSPGGTYEQYF
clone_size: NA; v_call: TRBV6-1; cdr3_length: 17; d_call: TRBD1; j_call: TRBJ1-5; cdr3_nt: TGTGCCAGCAGTGAAGGAGGGACAGCGAAGAGGAATCAGCCCCAGCATTTT; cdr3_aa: CASSEGGTAKRNQPQHF
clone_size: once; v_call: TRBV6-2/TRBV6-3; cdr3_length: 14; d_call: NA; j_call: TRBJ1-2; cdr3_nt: TGTGCCAGCAGCCCGCCGTTGGCGGCTTATGGCTACACCTTC; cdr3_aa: CASSPPLAAYGYTF
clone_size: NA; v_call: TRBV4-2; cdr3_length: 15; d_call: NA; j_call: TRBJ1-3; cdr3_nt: TGTGCCAGCAGCCAAGATCGGGGGTACGGAAACACCATATATTTT; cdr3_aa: CASSQDRGYGNTIYF
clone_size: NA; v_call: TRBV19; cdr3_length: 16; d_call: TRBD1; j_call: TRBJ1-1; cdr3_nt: TGTGCCAGTAGTAGGCCACCGGGACAGGGGAACACTGAAGCTTTCTTT; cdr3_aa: CASSRPPGQGNTEAFF
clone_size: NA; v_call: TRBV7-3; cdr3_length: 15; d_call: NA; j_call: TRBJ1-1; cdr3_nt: TGTGCCAGCAGCTTAACGCAGTCAGAGAACACTGAAGCTTTCTTT; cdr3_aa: CASSLTQSENTEAFF
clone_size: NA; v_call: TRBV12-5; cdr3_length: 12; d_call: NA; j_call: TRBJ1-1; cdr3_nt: TGTGCTAGTGGCCTCGGAGGGACTGAAGCTTTCTTT; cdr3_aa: CASGLGGTEAFF
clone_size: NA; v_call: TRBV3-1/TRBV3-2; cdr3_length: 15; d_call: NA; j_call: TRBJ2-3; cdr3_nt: TGTGCCAGCAGCCAAATGTCGGGGGGCCCAGATACGCAGTATTTT; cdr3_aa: CASSQMSGGPDTQYF
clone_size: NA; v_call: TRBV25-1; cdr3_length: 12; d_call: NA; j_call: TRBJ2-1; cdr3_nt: TGTGCCAGCACCTTAGGGGGCAATGAGCAGTTCTTC; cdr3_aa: CASTLGGNEQFF
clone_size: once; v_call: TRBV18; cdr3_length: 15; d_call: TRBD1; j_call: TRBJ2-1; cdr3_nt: TGTGCCAGCTCACCTTTAGGACAGGTATACAATGAGCAGTTCTTC; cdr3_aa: CASSPLGQVYNEQFF
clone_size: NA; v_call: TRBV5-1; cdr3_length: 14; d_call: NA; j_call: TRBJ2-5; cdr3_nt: TGCGCCAGCAGCCGAACTAGTTTCGGGGAGACCCAGTACTTC; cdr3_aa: CASSRTSFGETQYF
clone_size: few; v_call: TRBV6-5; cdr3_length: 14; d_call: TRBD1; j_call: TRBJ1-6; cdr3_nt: TGTGCCAGCACCCGGGACAGGGGGCTCTCACCCCTCCACTTT; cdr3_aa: CASTRDRGLSPLHF
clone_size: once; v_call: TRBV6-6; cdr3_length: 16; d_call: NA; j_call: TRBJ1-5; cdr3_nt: TGTGCCAGCAGTTACTCAGGTGGGCAGGGGAATCAGCCCCAGCATTTT; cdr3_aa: CASSYSGGQGNQPQHF
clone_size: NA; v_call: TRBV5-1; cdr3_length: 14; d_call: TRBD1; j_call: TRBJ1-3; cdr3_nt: TGCGCCAGCAGGGAGACAGGGACTGGAAACACCATATATTTT; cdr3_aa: CASRETGTGNTIYF
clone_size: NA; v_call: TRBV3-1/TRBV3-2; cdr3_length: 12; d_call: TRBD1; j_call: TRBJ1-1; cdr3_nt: TGTGCCAGCAGCCAAGGGACAGGGCGAGCTTTCTTT; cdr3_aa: CASSQGTGRAFF
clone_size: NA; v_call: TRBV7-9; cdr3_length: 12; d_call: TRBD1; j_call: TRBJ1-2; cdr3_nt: TGTGCCAGCAGCTTTTCCCAGGGGGACTACACCTTC; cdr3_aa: CASSFSQGDYTF
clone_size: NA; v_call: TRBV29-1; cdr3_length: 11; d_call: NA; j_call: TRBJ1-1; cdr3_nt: TGCAGCGCAGGACTGGACACTGAAGCTTTCTTT; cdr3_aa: CSAGLDTEAFF
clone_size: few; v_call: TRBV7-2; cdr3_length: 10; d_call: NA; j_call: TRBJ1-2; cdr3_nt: TGTGCCAGCAGCTCGTATGGCTACACCTTC; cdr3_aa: CASSSYGYTF
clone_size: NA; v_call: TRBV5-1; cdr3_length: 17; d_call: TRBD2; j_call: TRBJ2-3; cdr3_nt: TGCGCCAGCAGCCTTTTTGGACTAGCGGGGGGCACAGATACGCAGTATTTT; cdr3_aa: CASSLFGLAGGTDTQYF
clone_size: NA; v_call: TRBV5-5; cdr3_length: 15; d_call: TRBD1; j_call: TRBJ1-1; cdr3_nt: TGTGCCAGCAGCGCACCAAACAGGGGGCGGACTGAAGCTTTCTTT; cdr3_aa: CASSAPNRGRTEAFF
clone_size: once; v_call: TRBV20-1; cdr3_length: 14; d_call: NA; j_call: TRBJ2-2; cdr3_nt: TGCAGTGCTAGTCGGGTTGGGTACACCGGGGAGCTGTTTTTT; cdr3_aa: CSASRVGYTGELFF
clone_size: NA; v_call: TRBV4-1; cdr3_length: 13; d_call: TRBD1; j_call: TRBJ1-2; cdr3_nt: TGCGCCAGCAGCCAGGACAGGGAGGGTGGCTACACCTTC; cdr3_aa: CASSQDREGGYTF
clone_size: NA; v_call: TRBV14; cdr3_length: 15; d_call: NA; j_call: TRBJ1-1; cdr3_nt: TGTGCCAGCAGCCAAGATTGGGGCGGAAACACTGAAGCTTTCTTT; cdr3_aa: CASSQDWGGNTEAFF
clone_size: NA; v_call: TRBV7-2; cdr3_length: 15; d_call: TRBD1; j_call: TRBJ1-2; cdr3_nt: TGTGCCAGCAGCTTCCAGCCGGGACAGGGGTATGGCTACACCTTC; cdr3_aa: CASSFQPGQGYGYTF
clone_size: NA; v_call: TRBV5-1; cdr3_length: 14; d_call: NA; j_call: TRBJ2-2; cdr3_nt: TGCGCCAGCAGCTTGGAGCAGGTTTTGGGGGAGCTGTTTTTT; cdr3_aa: CASSLEQVLGELFF
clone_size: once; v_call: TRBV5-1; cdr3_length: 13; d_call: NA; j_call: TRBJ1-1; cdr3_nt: TGCGCCAGCAGCGCCTCACAGGGCGTTGTAGCTTTCTTT; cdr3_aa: CASSASQGVVAFF
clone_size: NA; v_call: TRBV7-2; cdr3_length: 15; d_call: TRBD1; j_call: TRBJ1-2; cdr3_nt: TGTGCCAGCAGCTTAGATACAGGGGTTACCTATGGCTACACCTTC; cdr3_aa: CASSLDTGVTYGYTF
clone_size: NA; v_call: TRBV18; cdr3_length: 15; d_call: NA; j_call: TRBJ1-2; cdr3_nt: TGTGCCAGCTCACCTGGGGGCGACAGTCGCCAAGGCTACACCTTC; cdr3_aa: CASSPGGDSRQGYTF
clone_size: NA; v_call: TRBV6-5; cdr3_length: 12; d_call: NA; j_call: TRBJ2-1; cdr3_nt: TGTGCCAGCAAAAATCTCTACAATGAGCAGTTCTTC; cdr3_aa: CASKNLYNEQFF
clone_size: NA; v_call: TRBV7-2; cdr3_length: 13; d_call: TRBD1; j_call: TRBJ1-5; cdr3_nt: TGTGCCAGCAGCCCGGACAGGGAGCAGCCCCAGCATTTT; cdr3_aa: CASSPDREQPQHF
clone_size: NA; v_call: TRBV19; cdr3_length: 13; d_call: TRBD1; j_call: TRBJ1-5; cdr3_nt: TGTGCCAGTTCGGAGGGGGCCTATCAGCCCCAGCATTTT; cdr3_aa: CASSEGAYQPQHF
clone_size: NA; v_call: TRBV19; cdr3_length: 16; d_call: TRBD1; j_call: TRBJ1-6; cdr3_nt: TGTGCCAGTAAGGGACAGGCAAGCTCCTATAATTCACCCCTCCACTTT; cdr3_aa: CASKGQASSYNSPLHF
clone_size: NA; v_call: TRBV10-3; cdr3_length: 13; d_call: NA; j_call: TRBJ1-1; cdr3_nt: TGTGCCATCAGTCACACCGTGAACACTGAAGCTTTCTTT; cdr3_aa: CAISHTVNTEAFF
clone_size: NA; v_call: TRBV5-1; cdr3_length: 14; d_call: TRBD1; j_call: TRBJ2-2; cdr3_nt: TGCGCCAGCAGCCCAGGGACAGCGACCGGGGAGCTGTTTTTT; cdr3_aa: CASSPGTATGELFF
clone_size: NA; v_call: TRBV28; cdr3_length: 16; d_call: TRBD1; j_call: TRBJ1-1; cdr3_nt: TGTGCCAGCACCCAACCGAGGACAGGGGGCTTGACTGAAGCTTTCTTT; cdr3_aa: CASTQPRTGGLTEAFF
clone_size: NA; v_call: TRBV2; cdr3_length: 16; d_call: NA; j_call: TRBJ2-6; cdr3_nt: TGTGCCAGCAGTGAGGTCAGAGGCTCTGGGGCCAACGTCCTGACTTTC; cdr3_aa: CASSEVRGSGANVLTF
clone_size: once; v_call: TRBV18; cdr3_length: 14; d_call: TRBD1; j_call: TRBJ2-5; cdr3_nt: TGTGCCAGCTCACCACGCAGGGGGCAAGAGACCCAGTACTTC; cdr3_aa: CASSPRRGQETQYF
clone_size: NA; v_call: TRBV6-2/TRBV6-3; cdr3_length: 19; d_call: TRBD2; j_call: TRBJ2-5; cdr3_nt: TGTGCCTGCTGTTACTCGATCCGAGGAGCGGGGGGGGATGGAGAGACCCAGTACTTC; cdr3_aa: CACCYSIRGAGGDGETQYF
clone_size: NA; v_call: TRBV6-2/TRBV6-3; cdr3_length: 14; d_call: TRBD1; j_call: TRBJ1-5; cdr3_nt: TGTGCCAGCAGTAAGGCAGGGGGCGGTCAGCCCCAGCATTTT; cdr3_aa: CASSKAGGGQPQHF
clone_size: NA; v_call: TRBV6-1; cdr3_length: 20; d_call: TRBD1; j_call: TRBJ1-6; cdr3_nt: TGTGCCAGCAGTGAAAGTCGGGGACAGGGGCCCCGGTCCTATAATTCACCCCTCCACTTT; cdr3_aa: CASSESRGQGPRSYNSPLHF
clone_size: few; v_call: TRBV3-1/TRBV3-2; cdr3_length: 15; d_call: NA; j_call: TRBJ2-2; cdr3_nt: TGTGCCAGCAGCCGCCAGGGGCGAAACACCGGGGAGCTGTTTTTT; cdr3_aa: CASSRQGRNTGELFF
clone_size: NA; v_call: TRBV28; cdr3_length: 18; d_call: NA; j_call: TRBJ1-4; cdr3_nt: TGTGCCAGCAGTTTTAGCTTCGGCTCAGGGGTCACTAATGAAAAACTGTTTTTT; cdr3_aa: CASSFSFGSGVTNEKLFF
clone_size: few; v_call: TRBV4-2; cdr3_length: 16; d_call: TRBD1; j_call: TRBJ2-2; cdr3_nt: TGTGCCAGCAGCCAACCGGACAGGGTAGGCACCGGGGAGCTGTTTTTT; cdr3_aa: CASSQPDRVGTGELFF
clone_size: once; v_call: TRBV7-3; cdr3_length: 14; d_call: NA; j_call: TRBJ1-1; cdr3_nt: TGTGCCAGCAGCCTAGCGACAGAGAACACTGAAGCTTTCTTT; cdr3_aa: CASSLATENTEAFF
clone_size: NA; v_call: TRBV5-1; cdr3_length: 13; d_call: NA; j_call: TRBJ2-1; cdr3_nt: TGCGCCAGCAGCTTACTTGATCCCAATGAGCAGTTCTTC; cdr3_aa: CASSLLDPNEQFF
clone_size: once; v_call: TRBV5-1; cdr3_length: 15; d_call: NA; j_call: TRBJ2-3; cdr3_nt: TGCGCCAGCAGCTTGTTGGCAGGGAACACAGATACGCAGTATTTT; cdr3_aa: CASSLLAGNTDTQYF
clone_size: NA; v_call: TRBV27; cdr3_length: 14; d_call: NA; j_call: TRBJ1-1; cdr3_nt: TGTGCCAGCAGTGTCGGTAAAGGGGTAGCTGAAGCTTTCTTT; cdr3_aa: CASSVGKGVAEAFF
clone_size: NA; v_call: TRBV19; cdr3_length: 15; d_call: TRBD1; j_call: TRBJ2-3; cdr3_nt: TGTGCCAGTAGTGACGGACAGGCGCGAACAGATACGCAGTATTTT; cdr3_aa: CASSDGQARTDTQYF